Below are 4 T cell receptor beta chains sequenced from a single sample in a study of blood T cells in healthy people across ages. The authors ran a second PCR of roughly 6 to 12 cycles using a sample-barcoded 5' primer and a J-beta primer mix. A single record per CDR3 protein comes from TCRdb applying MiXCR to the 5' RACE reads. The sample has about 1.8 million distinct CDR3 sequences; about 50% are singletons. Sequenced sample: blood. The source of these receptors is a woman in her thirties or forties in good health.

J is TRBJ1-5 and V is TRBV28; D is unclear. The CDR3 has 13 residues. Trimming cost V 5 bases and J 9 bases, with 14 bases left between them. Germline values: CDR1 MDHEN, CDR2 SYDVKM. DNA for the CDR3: TGTGCCAGCAGTCCGATGGAGGTTCGGCCCCAGCATTTT. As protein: CASSPMEVRPQHF. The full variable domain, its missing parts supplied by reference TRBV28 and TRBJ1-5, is DVKVTQSSRYLVKRTGEKVFLECVQDMDHENMFWYRQDPGLGLRLIYFSYDVKMKEKGDIPEGYSVSREKKERFSLILESASTNQTSMYLCASSPMEVRPQHFGDGTRLSIL.

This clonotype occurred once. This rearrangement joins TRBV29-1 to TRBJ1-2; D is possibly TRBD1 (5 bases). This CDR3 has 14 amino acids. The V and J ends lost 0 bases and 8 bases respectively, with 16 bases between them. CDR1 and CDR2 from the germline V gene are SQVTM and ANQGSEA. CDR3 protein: CSVEEASWGEGYTF. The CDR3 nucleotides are TGCAGCGTTGAAGAAGCCAGTTGGGGGGAGGGCTACACCTTC.

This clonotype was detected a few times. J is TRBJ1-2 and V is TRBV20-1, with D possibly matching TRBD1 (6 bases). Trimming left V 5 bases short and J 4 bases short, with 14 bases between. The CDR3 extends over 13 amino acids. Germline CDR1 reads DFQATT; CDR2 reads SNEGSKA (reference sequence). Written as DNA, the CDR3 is TGCAGTGCTCCACAGGGCCATGGCTATGGCTACACCTTC. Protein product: CSAPQGHGYGYTF.

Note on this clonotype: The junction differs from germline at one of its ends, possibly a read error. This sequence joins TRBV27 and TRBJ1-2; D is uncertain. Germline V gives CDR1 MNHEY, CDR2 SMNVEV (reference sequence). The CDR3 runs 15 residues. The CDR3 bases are TGTGCCAGCAGCTTATCGGCCAGAAAGAACTATGGCTACACCTTC. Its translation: CASSLSARKNYGYTF.